The table lists the clone carrying this TCR beta chain with a few counts. V lost 0 bases, J lost 4 bases, and 7 bases stayed unmatched. The CDR3 sequence is 17 residues long. CDR1 and CDR2 from the germline V gene are KGHSY and FQNENV. This specimen belongs to a study of T cell changes during pregnancy in multiple sclerosis. Profiling relied on immunoSEQ multiplex PCR, and the TCRdb table lists in-frame clones only, not all of them. The sample carries just over 20,000 clones, approximately 90% recorded once. This clonotype was obtained from a female donor in good health, enrolled as a control in a pregnancy study. Here the sequenced sample was CD8+ T cells from peripheral blood mononuclear cells, taken in the second trimester of pregnancy. V gene TRBV16 combines with J gene TRBJ2-1; 9 bases agree with TRBD2. For the CDR3, the DNA is TGTGCCAGCAGCCAATCGAAGGCTAGCGGGGATTACAATGAGCAGTTCTTC. It codes for CASSQSKASGDYNEQFF.